This T cell receptor (beta chain) was recorded in a study of Ad26.COV2.S vaccination and SARS-CoV-2 variants. About the study: The vaccine Ad26.COV2.S was put into the muscle once, or twice with 56 days between. Notes on the study in general: Recipients of vaccine and of placebo showed similar breadth of their non-spike TCR repertoires.

Here immunoSEQ multiplex PCR was the method, and the copy in TCRdb shows in-frame clones only, minus some. The repertoire consists of about 420,000 clones, with 88% occurring once and the leading ten covering 3.6%. Regarding treatment: some 19 received Ad26.COV2.S at low or high dose, single or two shots; five or six received placebo; per-sample allocation not given. It was on day 63 after the first vaccine or placebo injection that samples were taken. Of note for this clone: Its cognate antigen is unknown.

The V segment lost 2 bases and the J segment 3 bases; nucleotides outside the gene matches: 1. The CDR3 has 15 amino acids. CDR1 and CDR2 (germline): SEHNR, FQNEAQ (reference sequence). This chain links TRBV7-9 with TRBJ2-2; 9 nucleotides agree with TRBD1. The sequence came from a person aged 18-60 years who received the Ad26.COV2.S COVID-19 vaccine or a placebo. Sequencing was performed on peripheral blood, taken in a trial of Ad26.COV2.S vaccine versus placebo. CDR3 amino acids: CASSLWTGDTGELFF. For the CDR3, the DNA is TGTGCCAGCAGCTTATGGACAGGGGACACCGGGGAGCTGTTTTTT.